A single sample gave rise to the 7 T cell receptor beta chains below, sequenced in a study of T cells in Graves' hyperthyroidism and ophthalmopathy. There were TCR beta CDR3 regions amplified from RNA transcripts. When the TCR CDR3 underwent first-round RT-PCR, the HTBI primer set was used. TCRdb reprocessed the multiplex PCR reads via MiXCR and lists one record per CDR3 protein. The table records roughly 500,000 distinct CDR3 sequences, 11% to 15% of them present only once. The sequenced sample consisted of blood. Source of these receptors: a woman in her 30s with Graves' hyperthyroidism that later progressed to Graves' ophthalmopathy.

About this clonotype itself: A much larger clone lies a single base off, so this may be a read error. J is TRBJ2-7 and V is TRBV5-1; D is unresolved. The CDR3 is 13 residues long. V lost 1 base and J lost 3, with 8 bases in between. Germline assignment: CDR1 SGHRS and CDR2 YFSETQ. This CDR3 reads CASSLSADYEQYF. DNA for the CDR3: TGCGCCAGCAGCTTGTCGGCAGACTACGAGCAGTACTTC.

This clonotype was counted at least ten times. The chain recombines TRBV4-3 with TRBJ1-6; D uncertain. CDR1 is LGHNA, CDR2 YSLEER, per germline. Trimming stripped 0 bases from V and 7 bases from J, with 13 bases between. The CDR3 covers 16 residues. CDR3 amino acids: CASSQDKWQQNSPLHF. The CDR3 DNA reads as TGCGCCAGCAGCCAAGATAAATGGCAGCAAAATTCACCCCTCCACTTT.

This chain connects TRBV6-1 to TRBJ1-2, with TRBD1 as a possible D gene (6 bases). V lost 6 bases and J 4 bases, leaving 15 bases between the germline ends. Germline CDR1 and CDR2: MNHNS and SASEGT. The CDR3 is 14 residues long. The CDR3 coding sequence is TGTGCCAGCAGCCGGTCAGGGGACGGCTATGGCTACACCTTC. Translation: CASSRSGDGYGYTF.

This clonotype appeared many times. The chain employs TRBV19 and TRBJ1-4; no firm D call. The CDR3 is made up of 13 amino acids. Trimming stripped 7 bases from V and 8 bases from J, with 14 bases between. The germline gives CDR1 LNHDA, CDR2 SQIVND (reference sequence). Here the CDR3 reads CASTVGLGEKLFF. The CDR3 DNA sequence: TGTGCCAGTACCGTGGGCTTGGGAGAAAAACTGTTTTTT.

This clonotype was seen at least ten times. The rearrangement links TRBV29-1 to TRBJ1-1, with D tentatively TRBD1 (5 bases). The V and J ends lost 4 bases and 5 bases respectively, with 8 bases between them. The CDR3 contains 11 residues. Germline CDR1 is SQVTM and CDR2 is ANQGSEA. The CDR3 reads CSVARGTEAFF. The CDR3 nucleotides read TGCAGCGTTGCGAGGGGAACTGAAGCTTTCTTT.

This sequence joins TRBV5-4 and TRBJ1-2; D is perhaps TRBD1 (5 bases). Germline V gene lookup returns CDR1 SGHNT and CDR2 YYREEE (reference sequence). Trimming shortened V by 4 bases and J by 2 bases, and 15 bases separated the two germline ends. The CDR3 runs to 15 residues. The CDR3 DNA reads as TGTGCCAGCAGCCTGGGGGTTATTCCAAACTATGGCTACACCTTC. It encodes CASSLGVIPNYGYTF.

The chain carries TRBV12-5 and TRBJ1-5; 8 nucleotides match TRBD1. The CDR3 contains 16 residues. The germline V gene has CDR1 LGHNT and CDR2 FRNRAP. J lost 3 bases, V lost 0 bases, and 4 bases had no gene match. The CDR3 loop reads CASGLVVDRVNQPQHF. The CDR3 DNA sequence: TGTGCTAGTGGTTTGGTAGTGGACAGGGTCAATCAGCCCCAGCATTTT.